The next 26 T cell receptor beta chains were all read from a single sample in a study of OX40 agonist ivuxolimab in advanced cancers. Here immunoSEQ multiplex PCR was the method, and the copy in TCRdb shows in-frame clones only, minus some. Here the sample spans tens of thousands of clones, roughly nine tenths being singletons. The sample here was CD4+ or CD8+ T cells sorted from blood, taken in a trial of the OX40 agonist ivuxolimab. These receptor sequences come from an adult with an advanced solid tumor such as melanoma, head and neck, liver or kidney cancer.

J is TRBJ2-1 and V is TRBV6-5, with 9 bases fitting TRBD2. Germline V lookup: CDR1 MNHEY, CDR2 SVGAGI. After removal of 2 bases from V and 9 bases from J, the junction contained 11 bases not matched to a gene. The CDR3 runs to 16 residues. CDR3 DNA: TGTGCCAGCAGTTACGGCGGCGGGAGGGCCGACGGTGAGCAGTTCTTC. This sequence encodes CASSYGGGRADGEQFF.

This clone was counted only a few times. This sequence joins TRBV30 and TRBJ2-1; D is possibly TRBD1 (6 bases). The V and J ends lost 4 bases and 2 bases respectively, with 9 bases between them. The germline CDR1 and CDR2 sequences are GTSNPN and SVGIG (reference sequence). The CDR3 runs to 13 residues. The CDR3 sequence: CAWTGGPYNEQFF. The DNA of the CDR3 is TGTGCCTGGACTGGGGGCCCCTACAATGAGCAGTTCTTC.

This chain connects TRBV5-4 to TRBJ2-1, with 14 bases lining up with TRBD2. This CDR3 has 19 residues. The germline V gene encodes CDR1 SGHNT and CDR2 YYREEE (reference sequence). The V segment lost 4 bases and the J segment 0 bases; nucleotides outside the gene matches: 9. CDR3 sequence: CASSAPGLAGVGSYNEQFF. CDR3 DNA sequence: TGTGCCAGCAGCGCCCCGGGACTAGCGGGAGTAGGCTCCTACAATGAGCAGTTCTTC.

V and J are TRBV11-2 and TRBJ2-7; possible D gene TRBD1, 5 bases. The CDR3 loop spans 13 amino acids. The germline CDR1 and CDR2 sequences are SGHAT and FQNNGV. V gave up 6 bases and J gave up 5 bases, with 14 bases separating them. CDR3 sequence reads: CASSQSIRDEQYF. The CDR3 nucleotides are TGTGCCAGCAGTCAAAGCATCAGGGACGAGCAGTACTTC.

This clone was seen once. The chain has TRBV9 and TRBJ2-2, with D possibly TRBD1 on 5 matching bases. The germline gives CDR1 SGDLS, CDR2 YYNGEE. The CDR3 is 16 residues long. V was cut by 1 base and J by 3 bases, with 13 bases left in between. The CDR3 loop reads CASSVQGSSDTGELFF. CDR3 nucleotides: TGTGCCAGCAGCGTACAGGGTAGTTCCGACACCGGGGAGCTGTTTTTT.

This chain connects TRBV9 to TRBJ2-2, with 9 positions matching TRBD1. Germline assignment: CDR1 SGDLS and CDR2 YYNGEE. The ends lost 0 bases at V and 6 bases at J; junction bases unmatched: 6. The CDR3 totals 16 residues. In nucleotides, the CDR3 is TGTGCCAGCAGCGTAGCTGGACAGGGGAGGGCCGGGGAGCTGTTTTTT. This sequence encodes CASSVAGQGRAGELFF.

The V call is TRBV5-5, the J call TRBJ2-7; 8 nucleotides align to TRBD1. CDR1 SGHKS and CDR2 YYEKEE come from the germline V gene (reference sequence). CDR3 size: 15 residues. The junction had 6 bases not matched to a gene; V was cut back by 0 bases and J by 4 bases. CDR3 region: CASSLESRGRYEQYF. CDR3 nucleotide sequence: TGTGCCAGCAGCTTGGAATCCAGGGGGCGGTACGAGCAGTACTTC.

The V gene is TRBV5-1, the J gene TRBJ2-3; D tentatively fits TRBD1 or TRBD2 (5 bases each). The CDR3 covers 15 residues. V gave up 1 base and J gave up 6 bases, with 15 bases separating them. Germline values: CDR1 SGHRS, CDR2 YFSETQ. CDR3 nucleotides: TGCGCCAGCAGCTTGCGTGGGACGGGGATCGATACGCAGTATTTT. Protein sequence: CASSLRGTGIDTQYF.

This chain joins TRBV5-4 and TRBJ1-6; no clear D gene. The CDR3 length is 14 residues. Trimming stripped 0 bases from V and 7 bases from J, with 8 bases between. Per germline, CDR1 SGHNT and CDR2 YYREEE (reference sequence). CDR3 nucleotide sequence: TGTGCCAGCAGCTTGGCCCAAGCCAATTCACCCCTCCACTTT. Amino acids: CASSLAQANSPLHF.

This chain joins TRBV9 and TRBJ2-1; D is uncertain. Trimming removed 3 bases at V and 5 bases at J, with 15 bases between. There are 15 residues in the CDR3. Per the germline V gene, CDR1 is SGDLS and CDR2 is YYNGEE. Here the CDR3 DNA reads TGTGCCAGCAGCGCAACACCGGAATGGAACAATGAGCAGTTCTTC. This encodes CASSATPEWNNEQFF.

This clone has just one count. This rearrangement joins TRBV27 to TRBJ2-3, with D perhaps matching TRBD2 (5 bases). V was trimmed by 10 bases and J by 4 bases, leaving 21 bases between them. Germline V gene lookup returns CDR1 MNHEY and CDR2 SMNVEV (reference sequence). This CDR3 has 15 residues. The CDR3 is CATKRRASSADTQYF. The CDR3 DNA reads TGTGCCACAAAACGAAGGGCTAGCAGCGCAGATACGCAGTATTTT.

The chain is built from TRBV6-5 and TRBJ2-6; no reliable D call. Looked up from germline, CDR1 is MNHEY and CDR2 is SVGAGI. The CDR3 length is 14 residues. Trimming pared 2 bases from V and 0 bases from J, leaving 2 bases between. In nucleotides, the CDR3 is TGTGCCAGCAGTTACATCTCTGGGGCCAACGTCCTGACTTTC. This codes for CASSYISGANVLTF.

This sequence joins TRBV19 and TRBJ2-5; D is perhaps TRBD1 (6 bases). Germline V gene lookup returns CDR1 LNHDA and CDR2 SQIVND (reference sequence). V shed 5 bases and J shed 4 bases, with 17 bases lying between them. This CDR3 has 15 amino acids. CDR3 DNA sequence: TGTGCCAGTAGTGTCGGACAGAGGGATGGAGAGACCCAGTACTTC. Its protein is CASSVGQRDGETQYF.

The rearrangement joins TRBV4-2 to TRBJ2-1; TRBD2 agrees at 8 bases. CDR1 is LGHNA, CDR2 YNFKEQ, per germline. The CDR3 is 18 residues long. After removal of 0 bases from V and 5 bases from J, the junction contained 12 bases not matched to a gene. The CDR3 coding sequence is TGTGCCAGCAGCCAAGATCGGGAGGGTTGGGGACTCAACAATGAGCAGTTCTTC. It translates to CASSQDREGWGLNNEQFF.

The V gene is TRBV21-1, the J gene TRBJ2-6; the table's D gene call, TRBD1, was not cross checked with the DNA. TRBV21-1 is shown as a pseudogene. The CDR3 spans 17 residues. The CDR3 DNA reads TGTGCCAGCAGCAAAGGGGTATACAGTGATGGGGCCAACGTCCTGACTTTC. It translates to CASSKGVYSDGANVLTF.

The V call is TRBV29-1, the J call TRBJ2-3; D call uncertain. This CDR3 has 12 residues. Germline loops: CDR1 SQVTM, CDR2 ANQGSEA. The V gene lost 2 bases and the J gene lost 2 bases, with 5 bases spanning the gap. CDR3 loop: CSVEHPTDTQYF. The CDR3 coding sequence is TGCAGCGTTGAACACCCCACAGATACGCAGTATTTT.

The rearrangement joins TRBV2 to TRBJ2-5; 7 bases fit TRBD1. Germline V gene lookup returns CDR1 SNHLY and CDR2 FYNNEI. This CDR3 is built from 21 residues. J lost 0 bases, V lost 5 bases, and 24 bases had no gene match. CDR3 amino acids: CASSPPGHLSRTGSYQETQYF. CDR3 DNA sequence: TGTGCCAGCAGTCCCCCTGGGCATTTATCTCGGACAGGTAGTTACCAAGAGACCCAGTACTTC.

V and J are TRBV6-1 and TRBJ1-2; 8 nucleotides line up with TRBD1. J gave up 5 bases and V 6 bases, and 8 bases lay outside the gene matches. Germline V gene sequence: CDR1 MNHNS, CDR2 SASEGT. The CDR3 runs 14 residues. The CDR3 nucleotides read TGTGCCAGCAGGGCCACAGGGGGTCTTTATGGCTACACCTTC. Its translation: CASRATGGLYGYTF.

The table lists this clone with a count of one. This rearrangement joins TRBV15 to TRBJ2-4; the D is unclear. The CDR3 extends over 13 amino acids. Trimming took 4 bases from V and 0 from J, leaving 4 bases between them. Germline CDR1 and CDR2: LNHNV and YYDKDF (reference sequence). DNA for the CDR3: TGTGCCACCAGCACGGGAGCCAAAAACATTCAGTACTTC. Residues: CATSTGAKNIQYF.

The chain combines TRBV2 with TRBJ2-1; 8 bases align to TRBD1. Germline loops: CDR1 SNHLY, CDR2 FYNNEI. The trim removed 6 bases at V and 8 bases at J, leaving 6 bases unmatched. The CDR3 runs to 13 residues. The CDR3 region has the DNA TGTGCCAGCAGCCGGACAGGGTTCGATGAGCAGTTCTTC. It codes for CASSRTGFDEQFF.

This sequence joins TRBV25-1 and TRBJ2-7; weak D call: TRBD1 (6 bases). Per the germline V gene, CDR1 is MGHDK and CDR2 is SYGVNS. The CDR3 loop spans 13 amino acids. Deletions cut 4 bases from V and 6 bases from J, with 13 bases between. The CDR3 DNA sequence: TGTGCCAGCAGTGGGGCAGGGGAAAGCGAGCAGTACTTC. It translates to CASSGAGESEQYF.

The gene calls are TRBV5-8 and TRBJ2-1; a weak D match, TRBD2 (5 bases). V was pared by 2 bases and J by 12 bases, with 9 bases between. The germline gives CDR1 SGHTS, CDR2 YDEGEE. The CDR3 has 11 residues. DNA of the CDR3: TGTGCCAGCAGCTTACCCGAGGGGCAGTTCTTC. Residues: CASSLPEGQFF. The complete variable domain, with remaining parts taken from reference TRBV5-8 and TRBJ2-1, reads EAGVTQSPTHLIKTRGQQATLRCSPISGHTSVYWYQQALGLGLQFLLWYDEGEERNRGNFPPRFSGRQFPNYSSELNVNALELEDSALYLCASSLPEGQFFGPGTRLTVL.

The chain carries TRBV7-2 and TRBJ2-7; D is uncertain. CDR3 length equals 12 residues. Trimming took 5 bases from V and 3 from J, leaving 8 bases between them. Germline CDR1 reads SGHTA; CDR2 reads FQGNSA. This CDR3 reads CASSPRYYEQYF. The CDR3 DNA is TGTGCCAGCAGCCCTCGATACTACGAGCAGTACTTC. The variable domain in full, with the rest retrieved from reference TRBV7-2 and TRBJ2-7, is GAGVSQSPSNKVTEKGKDVELRCDPISGHTALYWYRQSLGQGLEFLIYFQGNSAPDKSGLPSDRFSAERTGGSVSTLTIQRTQQEDSAVYLCASSPRYYEQYFGPGTRLTVT.

The sample holds one count of this clone. J is TRBJ2-7 and V is TRBV11-2, with 7 bases lining up with TRBD1. Germline values: CDR1 SGHAT, CDR2 FQNNGV. CDR3 length: 15 residues. Trimming at V came to 4 bases and at J to 1 base, leaving 7 bases not matched to a gene. CDR3 sequence: CASSSGTAYSYEQYF. In DNA form, the CDR3 reads TGTGCCAGCAGCTCCGGGACAGCCTATTCCTACGAGCAGTACTTC.

The chain links TRBV21-1 to TRBJ2-6; the table assigns TRBD2, which was not confirmed against the DNA. TRBV21-1 is an annotated pseudogene. This CDR3 is built from 16 residues. The CDR3 coding sequence is TGTGCCAGAGCAAAAACTCGGGTAGTTGGGGCCAACGTCCTGACTTTC. Its translation is CARAKTRVVGANVLTF.

This clone was recorded once. The CDR3 spells CASLDRGNYEQYF. DNA for the CDR3: TGTGCCAGCCTGGACAGGGGCAACTACGAGCAGTACTTC. V and J are TRBV28 and TRBJ2-7, with 9 bases matching TRBD1. The CDR3 has 13 residues. The ends lost 8 bases at V and 3 bases at J; junction bases unmatched: 5. Germline CDR1 is MDHEN and CDR2 is SYDVKM.